A single sample gave rise to the 14 T cell receptor beta chains below, sequenced in a study of tumor-infiltrating lymphocytes in primary liver carcinoma. Joint extraction of RNA and DNA used roughly 17-32 mg of bulk tissue that was unsorted. Using a constant-region primer together with ProtoScript II reverse transcriptase, TCR beta cDNA was made from about 500 ng of total RNA. Three-round nested multiplex PCR performed with slightly modified ARM-PCR produced the TCR beta libraries. Researchers ran the first two PCR rounds for 9 to 10 cycles each with TRBV1-TRBV30 forward primers and a C-beta reverse primer. Using its own MiXCR run on the multiplex PCR reads, TCRdb lists one record per CDR3 protein. The table shows about 74,000 distinct CDR3 sequences, with nearly 70% occurring only once. The sequencing input was liver tumor tissue from sampling region 4. Indicated subset: tumor region T4, right-lateral pole. All receptors come from a man aged 35 to 55 with primary liver carcinoma and hepatitis B virus infection.

For this clonotype: Since the CDR3 does not end with the conserved phenylalanine or tryptophan, this likely comes from a read error. The chain recombines TRBV11-1 with TRBJ2-1, with 12 positions matching TRBD2. Germline loops: CDR1 SGHAT, CDR2 FQDESV (reference sequence). The CDR3 extends over 17 amino acids. The CDR3 region is CASSLRLAGEVDNKQFL. DNA of the CDR3: TGTGCCAGCAGCCTGAGACTAGCGGGAGAAGTTGACAATAAGCAGTTCTTA.

Points on this clonotype: At one end, the junction sequence differs from germline, possibly due to a read error. V and J are TRBV12-3 or TRBV12-4 and TRBJ2-7; 9 bases map to TRBD1. The CDR3 spans 15 residues. CDR3 DNA sequence: TGTGCCAGCAGTTCATCCGGGACAGGGTTTCGGGAGCAATACTTC. Its translation: CASSSSGTGFREQYF.

The count of this clonotype is one. One junction end disagrees with the germline gene, perhaps due to a read error. The gene calls are TRBV29-1 and TRBJ2-1, with D unclear. The CDR3 sequence is 11 residues long. Germline-derived CDR1 and CDR2 are SQVTM and ANQGSEA. CDR3 residues: CSIAIYNERFF. The CDR3, as DNA: TGCAGCATTGCAATTTACAATGAGCGGTTCTTC.

This rearrangement joins TRBV7-9 to TRBJ2-2, with TRBD1 as a possible D gene (5 bases). The CDR3 is 15 amino acids. Per the germline V gene, CDR1 is SEHNR and CDR2 is FQNEAQ (reference sequence). V lost 3 bases and J 5 bases, leaving 13 bases between the germline ends. The CDR3 is CASSLCGATTGELFF. CDR3 DNA: TGTGCCAGCAGCTTGTGTGGGGCTACTACCGGGGAGCTGTTTTTT.

The chain couples TRBV6-5 to TRBJ2-4, with TRBD1 matching over 7 bases. CDR1 and CDR2 from the germline V gene are MNHEY and SVGAGI. The junction had 10 bases not matched to a gene; V was cut back by 4 bases and J by 7 bases. The CDR3 extends over 15 amino acids. CDR3 residues: CASSSQGQWMNIQYF. As DNA, the CDR3 is TGTGCCAGCAGTTCTCAGGGACAGTGGATGAACATTCAGTACTTC.

On this clonotype: The junction does not match germline at one end; this may be a read error. The J gene is TRBJ2-2, the V gene TRBV6-1; tentatively, D is TRBD1 or TRBD2 (5 bases each). The CDR3 spans 15 residues. Germline V gene data show CDR1 as MNHNS and CDR2 as SASEGT. The CDR3 here is CASSPLGGSTRELFF. The CDR3 DNA is TGTGCCAGCAGTCCCTTGGGCGGAAGCACCAGGGAGCTATTTTTT.

With respect to this clonotype: The junction differs from germline at one of its ends, possibly a read error. The chain joins TRBV10-3 to TRBJ1-5, with D tentatively TRBD1 (6 bases). Germline V gene sequence: CDR1 ENHRY, CDR2 SYGVKD. The CDR3 covers 13 residues. The CDR3 coding sequence is TGTGTCATCTGTGTGGACAGCTATCAGCCCCAGCATTTT. This codes for CVICVDSYQPQHF.

J is TRBJ2-3 and V is TRBV20-1, with D possibly being TRBD2 (6 bases). The germline gives CDR1 DFQATT, CDR2 SNEGSKA (reference sequence). V lost 0 bases and J lost 1, with 11 bases in between. This CDR3 region has 15 residues. CDR3 in DNA: TGCAGTGCTAGAGATATAGCTAGCGGCACAGATACGCAGTATTTT. Translating it yields CSARDIASGTDTQYF.

This clonotype has a count of ten or more. The V and J genes are TRBV5-6 and TRBJ1-6; no firm D call. Germline V lookup: CDR1 SGHDT, CDR2 YYEEEE. Trimming cost V 4 bases and J 14 bases, with 10 bases left between them. The CDR3 runs 11 residues. CDR3 residues: CASSQQGTLHF. The CDR3 nucleotides read TGTGCCAGCAGCCAACAAGGCACCCTCCACTTT.

This chain joins TRBV4-1 and TRBJ1-2; D call uncertain. Germline V gene lookup returns CDR1 MGHRA and CDR2 YSYEKL. CDR3 length: 13 residues. The CDR3 nucleotides are TGCGTCAGTAGCGAGACAACTAACTATGGCTACACCTTC. Its protein is CVSSETTNYGYTF.

In the case of this clonotype: A much larger clone sits a single nucleotide away, making a read error possible. The chain recombines TRBV28 with TRBJ1-2; 11 bases are shared with TRBD1. The CDR3 has 14 amino acids. Germline V CDR1 and CDR2: MDHEN, SYDVKM. The V gene end was trimmed by 3 bases and the J gene end by 7 bases; junction bases not matched to a gene: 4. The CDR3 DNA is TGTGCCAGCAGTTTCAGGACAGGGGGCAGTGGCTACACCTTC. Its protein product is CASSFRTGGSGYTF.

This clonotype was found many times. This rearrangement joins TRBV6-6 to TRBJ2-7; D tentatively fits TRBD1 or TRBD2 (5 bases each). Germline V gene data show CDR1 as MNHNY and CDR2 as SVGAGI (reference sequence). CDR3 length: 15 amino acids. The V and J ends lost 7 bases and 2 bases respectively, with 18 bases between them. The chain's CDR3 is CASTQMGVSPYEQYF. The CDR3 DNA follows: TGTGCCAGCACCCAAATGGGGGTATCTCCCTACGAGCAGTACTTC.

Concerning this clonotype itself: One junction end does not reproduce the germline sequence, and a read error may be involved. CDR3 sequence reads: CATTQSPTASYEQYF. The CDR3 region has the DNA TGCGCCACCACCCAATCACCGACAGCCTCCTACGAGCAATACTTC. V gene TRBV5-1 combines with J gene TRBJ2-7; perhaps TRBD1 as D (5 bases). Germline CDR1 is SGHRS and CDR2 is YFSETQ. The CDR3 consists of 15 residues. Full variable domain (rest looked up from reference TRBV5-1 and TRBJ2-7): KAGVTQTPRYLIKTRGQQVTLSCSPISGHRSVSWYQQTPGQGLQFLFEYFSETQRNKGNFPGRFSGRQFSNSRSEMNVSTLELGDSALYLCATTQSPTASYEQYFGPGTRLTVT.

A word on this clonotype: Since no conserved phenylalanine or tryptophan closes the CDR3, a read error is the likely cause. The V call is TRBV6-2 or TRBV6-3, the J call TRBJ1-5; D may be TRBD1 (5 bases). CDR1 is MNHEY, CDR2 SVGEGT, per germline. The CDR3 spans 13 residues. The CDR3 is CARSSLGDSPQHS. The CDR3 region has the DNA TGTGCCAGGAGTTCTCTAGGGGATTCGCCCCAGCATTCT.